The sample holds one count of the clone carrying this T cell receptor beta chain. This specimen belongs to a study of shared T cell receptors in the human thymus. This CDR3 spans 17 amino acids. The germline V gene has CDR1 MNHEY and CDR2 SMNVEV (reference sequence). Trimming left V 0 bases short and J 2 bases short, with 14 bases between. The table came from immunoSEQ multiplex PCR; TCRdb's copy has only in-frame clones and leaves some out. The sample contains around 340,000 clones, 95% of which appear only once. This chain joins TRBV27 and TRBJ1-5; D unclear. Sequencing was done on a sample of thymocytes. This clonotype originated in a human donor. The CDR3 DNA sequence: TGTGCCAGCAGTTTATCGCTGAAGACGCAGGGCAATCAGCCCCAGCATTTT. It yields the protein CASSLSLKTQGNQPQHF.